Each of the 8 T cell receptor beta chains below was sequenced from the same sample in a study of blood T cell repertoires in COVID-19. Some clones are missing from TCRdb's copy, which holds only in-frame ones; the method was immunoSEQ multiplex PCR. The sample includes around 86,000 clones, over 80% of them seen just once. Sequencing was carried out using peripheral blood. The origin of the receptors is a woman aged 80 or older with acute or convalescent COVID-19.

This clone showed up just once. This chain connects TRBV30 to TRBJ1-1; no firm D call. Germline lookup yields CDR1 GTSNPN and CDR2 SVGIG (reference sequence). The CDR3 is 13 amino acids. The V end was cut by 2 bases, the J end by 2 bases, with 9 bases between. DNA for the CDR3: TGTGCCTGGAGTCCGAACAGAAACACTGAAGCTTTCTTT. Its translation: CAWSPNRNTEAFF.

The chain has TRBV9 and TRBJ2-1; TRBD2 matches at 9 bases. This CDR3 contains 14 residues. CDR1 SGDLS and CDR2 YYNGEE come from the germline V gene. The V segment lost 4 bases and the J segment 5 bases; nucleotides outside the gene matches: 4. CDR3 sequence: CASSTGLAHNEQFF. The DNA of the CDR3 is TGTGCCAGCAGCACCGGACTAGCGCACAATGAGCAGTTCTTC.

The chain couples TRBV4-2 to TRBJ1-2; 7 nucleotides match TRBD1. The V segment lost 2 bases and the J segment 8 bases; nucleotides outside the gene matches: 14. Germline loops: CDR1 LGHNA, CDR2 YNFKEQ. The length of the CDR3 is 16 residues. In DNA, the CDR3 is TGTGCCAGCAGCCAATCGACAGGGATTCCCTCTAAGGGCTACACCTTC. Translating it yields CASSQSTGIPSKGYTF.

The chain has TRBV10-3 and TRBJ2-5; TRBD2 matches at 11 bases. CDR3 length: 14 residues. J lost 3 bases, V lost 9 bases, and 6 bases had no gene match. CDR1 and CDR2 from the germline V gene are ENHRY and SYGVKD. The CDR3 coding sequence is TGTGCCATTTCGCCGGGACTAGCGGAAGAGACCCAGTACTTC. Amino acids: CAISPGLAEETQYF.

The rearrangement joins TRBV11-2 to TRBJ2-2; 11 bases map to TRBD1. Per the germline V gene, CDR1 is SGHAT and CDR2 is FQNNGV. Trimming took 5 bases from V and 7 from J; bases not matched to a gene: 6. This CDR3 spans 15 amino acids. CDR3 region: CASSPGQGAVGELFF. CDR3 coding DNA: TGTGCCAGCAGCCCCGGACAGGGGGCGGTCGGGGAGCTGTTTTTT.

The chain couples TRBV18 to TRBJ2-7; maybe TRBD1 (7 bases). Germline V gene data show CDR1 as KGHSH and CDR2 as LQKENI. The CDR3 contains 14 residues. V lost 5 bases and J 5 bases, leaving 16 bases between the germline ends. This chain's CDR3 is CASSDSGGSNEQYF. In DNA, the CDR3 is TGTGCCAGCTCAGACTCAGGGGGGTCTAACGAGCAGTACTTC.

The V and J genes are TRBV7-2 and TRBJ2-1; D is possibly TRBD2 (6 bases). The germline V gene encodes CDR1 SGHTA and CDR2 FQGNSA. V was trimmed by 5 bases and J by 7 bases, leaving 15 bases between them. This CDR3 region has 14 residues. CDR3 nucleotide sequence: TGTGCCAGCAGCGGAAGTGGGACTCTAAATGAGCAGTTCTTC. It yields the protein CASSGSGTLNEQFF.

The chain uses TRBV5-1 and TRBJ2-3, with TRBD2 matching over 11 bases. CDR3 length: 19 residues. Germline lookup yields CDR1 SGHRS and CDR2 YFSETQ. Unmatched junction bases numbered 13, after V lost 1 base and J lost 3 bases. CDR3 protein: CASSLSRSGRADGTDTQYF. Written as DNA, the CDR3 is TGCGCCAGCAGCTTGTCCCGTAGCGGGAGGGCCGATGGGACAGATACGCAGTATTTT.